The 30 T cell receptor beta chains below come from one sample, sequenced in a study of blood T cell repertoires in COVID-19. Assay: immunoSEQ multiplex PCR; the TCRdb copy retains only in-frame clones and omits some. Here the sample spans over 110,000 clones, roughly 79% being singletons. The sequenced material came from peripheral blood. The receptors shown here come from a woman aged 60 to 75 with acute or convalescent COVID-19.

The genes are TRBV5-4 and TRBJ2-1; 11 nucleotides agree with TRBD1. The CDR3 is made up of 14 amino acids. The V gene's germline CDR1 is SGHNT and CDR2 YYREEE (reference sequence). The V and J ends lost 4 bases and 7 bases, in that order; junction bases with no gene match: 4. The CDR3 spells CASSNRDRGNEQFF. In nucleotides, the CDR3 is TGTGCCAGCAGCAACCGGGACAGGGGGAATGAGCAGTTCTTC.

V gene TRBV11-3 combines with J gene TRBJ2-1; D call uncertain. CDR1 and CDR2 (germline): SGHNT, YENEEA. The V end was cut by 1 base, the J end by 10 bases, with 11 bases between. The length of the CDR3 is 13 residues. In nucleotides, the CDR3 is TGTGCCAGCAGCTTAGGAGGAGTTAGAGAGCAGTTCTTC. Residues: CASSLGGVREQFF.

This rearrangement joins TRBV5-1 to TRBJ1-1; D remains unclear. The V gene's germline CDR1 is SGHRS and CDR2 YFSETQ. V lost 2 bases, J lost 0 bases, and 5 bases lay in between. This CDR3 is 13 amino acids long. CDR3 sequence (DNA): TGCGCCAGCAGCTTAAGCTTGAACACTGAAGCTTTCTTT. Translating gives CASSLSLNTEAFF.

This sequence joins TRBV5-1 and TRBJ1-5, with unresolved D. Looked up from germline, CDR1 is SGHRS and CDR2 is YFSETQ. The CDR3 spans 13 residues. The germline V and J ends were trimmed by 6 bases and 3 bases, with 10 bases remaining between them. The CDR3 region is CASIDTDNQPQHF. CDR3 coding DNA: TGCGCCAGCATTGACACAGACAATCAGCCCCAGCATTTT.

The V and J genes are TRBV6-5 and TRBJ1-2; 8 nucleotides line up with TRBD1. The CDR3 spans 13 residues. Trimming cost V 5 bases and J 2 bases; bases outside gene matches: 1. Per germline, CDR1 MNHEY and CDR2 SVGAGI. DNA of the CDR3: TGTGCCAGCAGTCGGACAGGGAACTATGGCTACACCTTC. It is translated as CASSRTGNYGYTF.

The CDR3 reads CASSPRDNPYEQYF. The CDR3 bases are TGTGCCAGCAGCCCCCGGGACAACCCCTACGAGCAGTACTTC. V is TRBV5-6 and J is TRBJ2-7, with D perhaps matching TRBD1 (6 bases). Germline V CDR1 and CDR2: SGHDT, YYEEEE. This CDR3 has 14 amino acids. With 4 bases removed from V and 2 bases from J, the gap between germline ends came to 13 bases.

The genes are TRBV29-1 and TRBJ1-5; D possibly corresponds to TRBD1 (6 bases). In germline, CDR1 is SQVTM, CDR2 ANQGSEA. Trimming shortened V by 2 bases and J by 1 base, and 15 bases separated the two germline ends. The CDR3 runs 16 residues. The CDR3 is CSVELTGQGSNQPQHF. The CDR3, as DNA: TGCAGCGTTGAATTAACAGGGCAAGGAAGCAATCAGCCCCAGCATTTT.

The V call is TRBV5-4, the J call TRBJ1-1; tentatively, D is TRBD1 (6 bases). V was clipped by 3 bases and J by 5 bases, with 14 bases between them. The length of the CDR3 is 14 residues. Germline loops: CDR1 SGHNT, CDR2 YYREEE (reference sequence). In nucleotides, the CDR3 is TGTGCCAGCAGCTCCCCTACAGGGATAACTGAAGCTTTCTTT. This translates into CASSSPTGITEAFF.

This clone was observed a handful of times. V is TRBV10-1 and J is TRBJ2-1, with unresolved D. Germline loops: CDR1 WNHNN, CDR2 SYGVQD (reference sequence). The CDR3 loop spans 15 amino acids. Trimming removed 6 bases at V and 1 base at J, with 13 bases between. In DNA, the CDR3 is TGCGCCAGCAGCCCCCGCCGAACTTCCTACAATGAGCAGTTCTTC. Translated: CASSPRRTSYNEQFF.

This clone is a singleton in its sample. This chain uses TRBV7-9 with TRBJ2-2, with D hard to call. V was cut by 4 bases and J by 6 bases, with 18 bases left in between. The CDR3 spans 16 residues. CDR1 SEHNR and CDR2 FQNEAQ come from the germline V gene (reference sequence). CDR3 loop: CASSSLTLNKPGELFF. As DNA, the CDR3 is TGTGCCAGCAGCTCCTTGACACTTAACAAACCCGGGGAGCTGTTTTTT.

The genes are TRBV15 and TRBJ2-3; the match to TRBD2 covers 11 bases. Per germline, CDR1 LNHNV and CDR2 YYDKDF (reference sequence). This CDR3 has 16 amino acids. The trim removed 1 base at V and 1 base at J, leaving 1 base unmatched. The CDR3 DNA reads TGTGCCACCAGCAGAGGGGGACTAGCGGGCACAGATACGCAGTATTTT. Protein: CATSRGGLAGTDTQYF.

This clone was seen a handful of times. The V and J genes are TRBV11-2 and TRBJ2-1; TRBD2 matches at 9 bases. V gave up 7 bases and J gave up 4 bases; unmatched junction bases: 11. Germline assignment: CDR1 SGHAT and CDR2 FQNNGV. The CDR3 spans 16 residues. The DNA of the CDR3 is TGTGCCAGCACCGACGGGGCTACTAGCGGGTACAATGAGCAGTTCTTC. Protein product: CASTDGATSGYNEQFF.

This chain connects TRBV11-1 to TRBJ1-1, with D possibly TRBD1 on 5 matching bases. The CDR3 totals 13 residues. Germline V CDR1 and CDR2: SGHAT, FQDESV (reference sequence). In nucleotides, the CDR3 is TGTGCAGCGTTAGGAACCGGGGGAACTGAAGCTTTCTTT. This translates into CAALGTGGTEAFF.

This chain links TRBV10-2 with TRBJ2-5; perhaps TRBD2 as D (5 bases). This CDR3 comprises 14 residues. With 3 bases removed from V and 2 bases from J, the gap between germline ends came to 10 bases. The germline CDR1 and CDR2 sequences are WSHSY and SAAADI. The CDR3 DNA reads TGCGCCAGCAGTGAACTAGTAAGGCAAGAGACCCAGTACTTC. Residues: CASSELVRQETQYF.

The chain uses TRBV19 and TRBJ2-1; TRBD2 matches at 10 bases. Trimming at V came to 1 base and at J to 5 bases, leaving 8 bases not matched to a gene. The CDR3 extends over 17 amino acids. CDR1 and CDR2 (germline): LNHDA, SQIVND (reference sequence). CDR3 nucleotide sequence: TGTGCCAGTAGTATAGGAGGGCGGCTAGCGGGAGACAATGAGCAGTTCTTC. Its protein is CASSIGGRLAGDNEQFF.

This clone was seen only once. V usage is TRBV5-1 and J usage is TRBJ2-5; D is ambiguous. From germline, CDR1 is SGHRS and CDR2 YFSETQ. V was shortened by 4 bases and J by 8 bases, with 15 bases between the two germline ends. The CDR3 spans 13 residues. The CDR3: CASSTISSATQYF. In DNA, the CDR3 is TGCGCCAGCAGCACCATCTCTAGTGCCACCCAGTACTTC.

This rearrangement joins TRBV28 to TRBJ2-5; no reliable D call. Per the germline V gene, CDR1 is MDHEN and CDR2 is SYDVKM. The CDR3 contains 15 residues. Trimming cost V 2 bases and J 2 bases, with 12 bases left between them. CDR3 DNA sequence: TGTGCCAGCAGTTTAGGCGGATCTAGGCAAGAGACCCAGTACTTC. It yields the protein CASSLGGSRQETQYF.

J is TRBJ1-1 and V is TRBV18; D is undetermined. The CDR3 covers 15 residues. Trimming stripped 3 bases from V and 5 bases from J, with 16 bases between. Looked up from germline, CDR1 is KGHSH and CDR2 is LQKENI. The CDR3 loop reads CASSPLGLRRTEAFF. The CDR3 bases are TGTGCCAGCTCACCCCTCGGGTTAAGAAGAACTGAAGCTTTCTTT.

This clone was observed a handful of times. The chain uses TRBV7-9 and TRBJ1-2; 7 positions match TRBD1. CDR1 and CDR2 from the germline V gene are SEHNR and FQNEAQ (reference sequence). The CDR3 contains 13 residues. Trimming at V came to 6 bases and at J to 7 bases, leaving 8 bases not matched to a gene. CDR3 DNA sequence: TGTGCCAGCAGTTTTACAGGGGTAGTTGGCTACACCTTC. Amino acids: CASSFTGVVGYTF.

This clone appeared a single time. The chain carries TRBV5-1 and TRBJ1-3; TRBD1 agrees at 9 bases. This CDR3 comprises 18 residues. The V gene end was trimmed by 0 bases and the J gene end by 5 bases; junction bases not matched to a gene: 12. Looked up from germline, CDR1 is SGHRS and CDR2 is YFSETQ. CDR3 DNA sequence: TGCGCCAGCAGCTTGGGTCGAACAGGGGGCGCGGGACGAAACACCATATATTTT. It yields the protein CASSLGRTGGAGRNTIYF.

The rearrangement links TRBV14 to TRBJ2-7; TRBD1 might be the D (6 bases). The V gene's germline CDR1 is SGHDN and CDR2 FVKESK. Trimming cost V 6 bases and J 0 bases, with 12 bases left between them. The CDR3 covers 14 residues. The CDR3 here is CASSLRTASYEQYF. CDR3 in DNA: TGTGCCAGCAGTCTTCGGACAGCCTCCTACGAGCAGTACTTC.

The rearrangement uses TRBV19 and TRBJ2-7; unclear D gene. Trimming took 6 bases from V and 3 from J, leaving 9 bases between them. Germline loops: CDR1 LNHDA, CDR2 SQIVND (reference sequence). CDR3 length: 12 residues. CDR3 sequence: CASSADNYEQYF. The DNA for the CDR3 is TGTGCCAGTAGCGCTGACAACTACGAGCAGTACTTC.

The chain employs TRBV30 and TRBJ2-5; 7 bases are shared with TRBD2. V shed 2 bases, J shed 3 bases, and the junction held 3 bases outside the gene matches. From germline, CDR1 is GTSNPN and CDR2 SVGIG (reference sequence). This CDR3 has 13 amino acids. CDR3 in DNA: TGTGCCTGGAGTCGGAGCGGGAAAGAGACCCAGTACTTC. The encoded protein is CAWSRSGKETQYF.

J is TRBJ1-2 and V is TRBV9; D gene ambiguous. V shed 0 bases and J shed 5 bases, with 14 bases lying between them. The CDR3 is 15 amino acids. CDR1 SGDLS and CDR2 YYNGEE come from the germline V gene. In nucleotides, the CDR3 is TGTGCCAGCAGCGTAGAGCCGGGAAGTGGATATGGCTACACCTTC. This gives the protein CASSVEPGSGYGYTF.

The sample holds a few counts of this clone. CDR3 protein: CASSQSTGSEQYF. CDR3 nucleotides: TGTGCCAGCAGCCAATCCACAGGATCCGAGCAGTACTTC. The chain employs TRBV14 and TRBJ2-7; tentatively, D is TRBD1 (5 bases). Germline V gene lookup returns CDR1 SGHDN and CDR2 FVKESK. The CDR3 has 13 amino acids. V lost 2 bases, J lost 6 bases, and 11 bases lay in between.

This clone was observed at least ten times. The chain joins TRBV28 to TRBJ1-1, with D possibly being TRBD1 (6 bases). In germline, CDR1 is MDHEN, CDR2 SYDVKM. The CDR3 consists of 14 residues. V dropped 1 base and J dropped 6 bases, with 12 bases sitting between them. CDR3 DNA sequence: TGTGCCAGCAGTTTATTTACAGGGTCGCCTGAAGCTTTCTTT. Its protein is CASSLFTGSPEAFF.

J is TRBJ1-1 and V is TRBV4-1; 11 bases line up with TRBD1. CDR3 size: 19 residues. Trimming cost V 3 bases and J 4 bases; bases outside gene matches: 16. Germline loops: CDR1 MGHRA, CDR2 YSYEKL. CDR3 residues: CASSHDLGQGDSGGTEAFF. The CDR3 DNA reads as TGCGCCAGCAGCCATGACTTGGGACAGGGGGATAGTGGAGGCACTGAAGCTTTCTTT.

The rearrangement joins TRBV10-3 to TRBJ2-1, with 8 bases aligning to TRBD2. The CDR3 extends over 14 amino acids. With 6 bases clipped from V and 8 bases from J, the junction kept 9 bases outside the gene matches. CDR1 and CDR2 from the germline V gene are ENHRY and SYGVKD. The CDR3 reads CAISAGTSHDEQFF. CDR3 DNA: TGTGCCATCAGCGCCGGGACTAGTCACGATGAGCAGTTCTTC.

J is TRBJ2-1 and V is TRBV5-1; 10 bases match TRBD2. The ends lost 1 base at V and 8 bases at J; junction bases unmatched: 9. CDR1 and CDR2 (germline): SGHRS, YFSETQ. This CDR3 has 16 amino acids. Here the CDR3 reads CASSLSLAGAQDEQFF. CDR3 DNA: TGCGCCAGCAGCTTGTCGCTAGCGGGAGCCCAAGATGAGCAGTTCTTC.

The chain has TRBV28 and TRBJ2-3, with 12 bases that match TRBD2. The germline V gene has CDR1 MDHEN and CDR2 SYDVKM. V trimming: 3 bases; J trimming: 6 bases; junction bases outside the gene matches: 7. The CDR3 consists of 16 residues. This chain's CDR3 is CASSLLTSGSWDTQYF. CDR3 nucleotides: TGTGCCAGCAGTTTGTTGACTAGCGGGAGTTGGGATACGCAGTATTTT.